What follows are 16 T cell receptor beta chains derived from one specimen sequenced in a study of cytomegalovirus exposure and HLA in healthy donors. The PCR made use of 60 Vbeta and 13 Jbeta primers. Sequencing was performed with immunoSEQ multiplex PCR; in TCRdb, only in-frame clones are kept and a portion is missing. Of over 85,000 clones detected, over 75% appear once; the ten largest clones hold about 3.5%. Sequenced material: PBMCs. The receptors here all came from a man in his forties or fifties in good health and CMV-seronegative.

CDR3 in DNA: TGTGCCAGCAGCGTAGCCGCAATGGAGGGCACAGATACGCAGTATTTT. The encoded protein is CASSVAAMEGTDTQYF. This chain links TRBV9 with TRBJ2-3, with D possibly TRBD2 on 5 matching bases. The CDR3 is 16 residues long. CDR1 and CDR2 from the germline V gene are SGDLS and YYNGEE. V lost 0 bases and J lost 1, with 12 bases in between.

This clone qualifies as medium-sized. The chain recombines TRBV6-1 with TRBJ1-5; D gene uncertain. This CDR3 is built from 11 residues. Germline V lookup: CDR1 MNHNS, CDR2 SASEGT. V was trimmed by 6 bases and J by 9 bases, leaving 9 bases between them. The CDR3 sequence is CASRARGPQHF. The CDR3, as DNA: TGTGCCAGCAGAGCTCGCGGGCCCCAGCATTTT.

J is TRBJ1-3 and V is TRBV5-1, with 8 bases matching TRBD1. The CDR3 loop spans 17 amino acids. With V trimmed by 4 bases and J by 0 bases, 9 bases remained unmatched. From germline, CDR1 is SGHRS and CDR2 YFSETQ. CDR3 nucleotide sequence: TGCGCCAGCAGCCCGTTGCACGGACAGGGCTCTGGAAACACCATATATTTT. It encodes CASSPLHGQGSGNTIYF.

The chain employs TRBV5-1 and TRBJ2-5; TRBD1 matches 9 bases. The DNA matches TRBJ2-7 better at its end, which makes the J call doubtful. Germline CDR1 SGHRS, CDR2 YFSETQ. The CDR3 totals 13 residues. The CDR3 sequence: CASSLTGGGEQYF. CDR3 sequence (DNA): TGCGCCAGCAGCCTGACAGGGGGAGGCGAGCAGTACTTC.

CDR3 coding DNA: TGTGCCAGCAGCCAATGGAGACAGGTAGACACTGAAGCTTTCTTT. It translates to CASSQWRQVDTEAFF. The genes are TRBV14 and TRBJ1-1; the D gene is possibly TRBD1 (6 bases). Germline V CDR1 and CDR2: SGHDN, FVKESK. The CDR3 has 15 residues. Deletions cut 2 bases from V and 3 bases from J, with 13 bases between.

This sequence joins TRBV6-1 and TRBJ1-1; D unclear. CDR1 MNHNS and CDR2 SASEGT come from the germline V gene. The CDR3 covers 12 residues. The V end was cut by 1 base, the J end by 10 bases, with 10 bases between. The DNA of the CDR3 is TGTGCCAGCAGTGAAGGGTCAGCGGGAGCTTTCTTT. This codes for CASSEGSAGAFF.

This chain uses TRBV2 with TRBJ2-3; D remains unclear. Germline V lookup: CDR1 SNHLY, CDR2 FYNNEI. V was shortened by 4 bases and J by 11 bases, with 13 bases between the two germline ends. The CDR3 covers 12 residues. The CDR3 sequence: CASSGAEILQYF. The CDR3 DNA sequence: TGTGCCAGCAGTGGAGCAGAGATTTTGCAGTATTTT.

V gene TRBV5-1 combines with J gene TRBJ2-1, with D perhaps matching TRBD2 (6 bases). The V gene's germline CDR1 is SGHRS and CDR2 YFSETQ. The CDR3 spans 15 residues. The V and J ends lost 0 bases and 7 bases respectively, with 14 bases between them. The DNA for the CDR3 is TGCGCCAGCAGCTTGGCTGGACTAACCACAAATGAGCAGTTCTTC. It is translated as CASSLAGLTTNEQFF.

The chain links TRBV5-4 to TRBJ2-3, with no clear D. CDR3 size: 15 residues. Germline CDR1 and CDR2: SGHNT and YYREEE (reference sequence). The V end lost 1 base, the J end lost 3 bases, and 12 bases lay between the germline ends. The CDR3 DNA reads TGTGCCAGCAGCTTGCCCGGGTCAACAACAGATACGCAGTATTTT. Protein: CASSLPGSTTDTQYF.

V is TRBV18 and J is TRBJ2-1; 8 nucleotides line up with TRBD2. This CDR3 is 14 amino acids long. Trimming cost V 8 bases and J 4 bases; bases outside gene matches: 7. Germline V gene data show CDR1 as KGHSH and CDR2 as LQKENI. The CDR3: CASGGLALYNEQFF. The CDR3 DNA sequence: TGTGCCAGCGGAGGACTAGCCCTTTACAATGAGCAGTTCTTC.

The chain has TRBV5-4 and TRBJ1-2, with a tentative D call TRBD1 (5 bases). V was cut by 1 base and J by 8 bases, with 9 bases left in between. The germline V gene encodes CDR1 SGHNT and CDR2 YYREEE (reference sequence). This CDR3 contains 12 residues. The CDR3 reads CASSLRGWGYTF. The CDR3 nucleotides read TGTGCCAGCAGCTTGAGGGGTTGGGGCTACACCTTC. The whole variable domain, remainder taken from reference TRBV5-4 and TRBJ1-2, is ETGVTQSPTHLIKTRGQQVTLRCSSQSGHNTVSWYQQALGQGPQFIFQYYREEENGRGNFPPRFSGLQFPNYSSELNVNALELDDSALYLCASSLRGWGYTFGSGTRLTVV.

V gene TRBV28 combines with J gene TRBJ1-2, with D hard to call. CDR3 length equals 13 residues. V was clipped by 2 bases and J by 10 bases, with 14 bases between them. Germline V CDR1 and CDR2: MDHEN, SYDVKM. The CDR3 here is CASSLLQKQVYTF. The CDR3 DNA is TGTGCCAGCAGTTTACTCCAAAAGCAGGTCTACACCTTC.

This chain links TRBV29-1 with TRBJ2-1; tentative D call: TRBD2 (6 bases). The CDR3 has 14 amino acids. Per germline, CDR1 SQVTM and CDR2 ANQGSEA. The V gene lost 4 bases and the J gene lost 3 bases, with 13 bases spanning the gap. CDR3 region: CSVVTGTHYNEQFF. As DNA, the CDR3 is TGCAGCGTTGTGACCGGGACTCACTACAATGAGCAGTTCTTC.

The rearrangement uses TRBV7-2 and TRBJ2-1; D is possibly TRBD2 (5 bases). The CDR3 extends over 17 amino acids. The V gene's germline CDR1 is SGHTA and CDR2 FQGNSA. Trimming stripped 0 bases from V and 5 bases from J, with 17 bases between. The DNA for the CDR3 is TGTGCCAGCAGCTTAGCGGGAGTTAACCTAGTCCACAATGAGCAGTTCTTC. Protein sequence: CASSLAGVNLVHNEQFF. Full variable domain (rest looked up from reference TRBV7-2 and TRBJ2-1): GAGVSQSPSNKVTEKGKDVELRCDPISGHTALYWYRQSLGQGLEFLIYFQGNSAPDKSGLPSDRFSAERTGGSVSTLTIQRTQQEDSAVYLCASSLAGVNLVHNEQFFGPGTRLTVL.

V gene TRBV2 combines with J gene TRBJ2-1, with TRBD2 matching 10 bases. The CDR3 contains 14 residues. V lost 7 bases, J lost 3 bases, and 3 bases stayed unmatched. Germline-derived CDR1 and CDR2 are SNHLY and FYNNEI. Here the CDR3 reads CASTGTSDYNEQFF. The CDR3 nucleotides are TGTGCCAGCACCGGGACTAGCGACTACAATGAGCAGTTCTTC.

CDR3 loop: CASSKGGAAYEQYF. CDR3 sequence (DNA): TGCGCCAGCAGCAAGGGGGGGGCGGCCTACGAGCAGTACTTC. The chain links TRBV5-1 to TRBJ2-7, with D possibly TRBD2 on 7 matching bases. Trimming took 4 bases from V and 2 from J, leaving 13 bases between them. CDR1 is SGHRS, CDR2 YFSETQ, per germline. The CDR3 has 14 residues.